This T cell receptor (beta chain) was sequenced in a study of a mutant IDH1 vaccine in newly diagnosed glioma. Findings of the study overall: The occurrence of vaccine-induced immune responses was seen in 90% to 95% of patients.

This CDR3 has 13 residues. Germline values: CDR1 SNHLY, CDR2 FYNNEI. With 6 bases removed from V and 9 bases from J, the gap between germline ends came to 15 bases. The time point is: week 47, end of study. Mutant IDH1 20-mer peptide, at 300 ug, made up each vaccine dose, with topical imiquimod. Across weeks 1, 3, 5, 7, 11, 15, 19 and 23, patients received a vaccination each time, eight in all. Astrocytomas that were new, WHO grade 3 or 4, IDH1-mutant and ATRX-lost were present in the donors. Produced via immunoSEQ multiplex PCR; TCRdb's table is partial and in-frame only. The top ten clones hold roughly 4% of a sample with 10,000 to 15,000 clones, around three quarters of them seen once. This clone has more than one count but fewer than ten. What it recognizes is unknown.

This receptor was obtained from a woman in her forties with glioma. The starting material was PBMCs, obtained from a glioma patient whose treatment included an IDH1 peptide vaccine. The chain couples TRBV2 to TRBJ2-1; no definite D call. The DNA of the CDR3 is TGTGCCAGCAGCCTTCCATTTCGGGTTGAGCAGTTCTTC. Translating gives CASSLPFRVEQFF.